The 9 T cell receptor beta chains given below trace back to one sample, sequenced in a study of blood T cell repertoires in COVID-19 (TCRdb year 2020). Library preparation employed the immunoSEQ multiplex PCR assay. TCRdb holds this immuneACCESS table with in-frame rearrangements only. Some clones are missing; in checked studies, unresolved V genes explain under half, and the rest has no known cause. The sample table lists some 300,000 clones, around 87% of them with a count of one. Of the sample, around 0.96% falls within the top ten clones. Specimen: peripheral blood. These receptors were obtained from a woman in her thirties or forties with COVID-19, enrolled during active disease.

V usage is TRBV13 and J usage is TRBJ2-1; 8 positions agree with TRBD2. Trimming removed 5 bases from V and 2 bases from J; junction bases left unmatched: 8. CDR3 length: 16 residues. Germline V gene data show CDR1 as PRHDT and CDR2 as FYEKMQ (reference sequence). Here the CDR3 reads CASSPRSGGPYNEQFF. The CDR3 DNA is TGTGCCAGCAGCCCTAGGAGCGGGGGCCCCTACAATGAGCAGTTCTTC.

The CDR3 nucleotides read TGTGCCAGCAGTGAAGAAGGGGGAAGGGGCTACAATGAGCAGTTCTTC. Translating it yields CASSEEGGRGYNEQFF. The chain joins TRBV2 to TRBJ2-1, with D possibly being TRBD1 (6 bases). CDR1 and CDR2 (germline): SNHLY, FYNNEI. The CDR3 is 16 residues long. V lost 1 base, J lost 3 bases, and 13 bases lay in between.

V and J are TRBV27 and TRBJ1-6; D may be TRBD1 (5 bases). Trimming took off 3 bases at V and 7 bases at J, with 25 bases between the two ends. The CDR3 contains 19 residues. Germline CDR1 MNHEY, CDR2 SMNVEV (reference sequence). Here the CDR3 DNA reads TGTGCCAGCAGTTTCTCTGCGCCCCCCGGGGGACCCTTGAATTCACCCCTCCACTTT. This gives the protein CASSFSAPPGGPLNSPLHF.

This clone has only a few counts. This sequence joins TRBV6-6 and TRBJ1-5; D uncertain. The germline CDR1 and CDR2 sequences are MNHNY and SVGAGI (reference sequence). V dropped 0 bases and J dropped 2 bases, with 11 bases sitting between them. This CDR3 contains 16 residues. This CDR3 is CASSYSEGMGNQPQHF. The CDR3 DNA follows: TGTGCCAGCAGTTACTCGGAGGGAATGGGCAATCAGCCCCAGCATTTT.

The chain carries TRBV15 and TRBJ1-5; maybe TRBD1 (6 bases). The germline V gene has CDR1 LNHNV and CDR2 YYDKDF (reference sequence). V was trimmed by 8 bases and J by 3 bases, leaving 17 bases between them. The CDR3 consists of 15 residues. Written as DNA, the CDR3 is TGTGCCACCCAAATTCGGCAGGGGTCCAATCAGCCCCAGCATTTT. This encodes CATQIRQGSNQPQHF.

The gene calls are TRBV7-2 and TRBJ1-3; tentatively, D is TRBD1 (6 bases). The CDR3 contains 14 residues. V was pared by 5 bases and J by 3 bases, with 11 bases between. Germline CDR1 is SGHTA and CDR2 is FQGNSA. CDR3 coding DNA: TGTGCCAGCAGCCCCACAGGGATTGGAAACACCATATATTTT. This gives the protein CASSPTGIGNTIYF.

The chain employs TRBV11-2 and TRBJ2-7; 11 bases match TRBD2. The CDR3 is made up of 15 amino acids. Looked up from germline, CDR1 is SGHAT and CDR2 is FQNNGV. The junction had 5 bases not matched to a gene; V was cut back by 1 base and J by 6 bases. The CDR3: CASSLVTSGSFEQYF. CDR3 DNA: TGTGCCAGCAGCTTAGTAACTAGCGGGAGTTTCGAGCAGTACTTC.

The V call is TRBV7-9, the J call TRBJ1-2; TRBD1 might be the D (5 bases). With 4 bases removed from V and 4 bases from J, the gap between germline ends came to 7 bases. Per germline, CDR1 SEHNR and CDR2 FQNEAQ (reference sequence). This CDR3 is 12 amino acids long. Here the CDR3 reads CASSSGGYGYTF. The CDR3 DNA reads as TGTGCCAGCAGCTCCGGGGGCTATGGCTACACCTTC.

J is TRBJ1-5 and V is TRBV7-2, with D possibly TRBD1 on 5 matching bases. Germline CDR1 reads SGHTA; CDR2 reads FQGNSA. The CDR3 runs to 15 residues. V was clipped by 5 bases and J by 4 bases, with 15 bases between them. CDR3 sequence (DNA): TGTGCCAGCAGCGCTCAGGGCGGGGCGAATCAGCCCCAGCATTTT. Translated, it gives CASSAQGGANQPQHF.